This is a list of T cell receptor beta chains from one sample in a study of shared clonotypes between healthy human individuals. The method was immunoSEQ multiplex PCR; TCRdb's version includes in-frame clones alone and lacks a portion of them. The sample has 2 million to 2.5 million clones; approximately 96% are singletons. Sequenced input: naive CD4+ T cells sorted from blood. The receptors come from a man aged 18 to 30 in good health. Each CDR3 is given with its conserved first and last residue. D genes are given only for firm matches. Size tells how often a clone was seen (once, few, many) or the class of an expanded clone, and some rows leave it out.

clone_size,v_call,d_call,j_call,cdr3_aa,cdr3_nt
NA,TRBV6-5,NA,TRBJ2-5,CASSYMGSRAQYF,TGTGCCAGCAGTTACATGGGTTCGCGGGCCCAGTACTTC
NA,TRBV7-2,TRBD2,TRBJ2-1,CASSTGTSGYNEQFF,TGTGCCAGCAGCACCGGGACTAGCGGTTACAATGAGCAGTTCTTC
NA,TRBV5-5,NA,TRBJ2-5,CASSLFWAAETQYF,TGTGCCAGCAGCTTGTTCTGGGCTGCAGAGACCCAGTACTTC
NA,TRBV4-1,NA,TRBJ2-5,CASSQPPSGRAGETQYF,TGCGCCAGCAGCCAGCCCCCCAGCGGCAGGGCGGGTGAGACCCAGTACTTC
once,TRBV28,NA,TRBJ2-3,CASRLGGAGQADTQYF,TGTGCCAGCCGGCTGGGGGGGGCAGGGCAGGCAGATACGCAGTATTTT
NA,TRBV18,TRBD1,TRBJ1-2,CASLGQNYGYTF,TGTGCCAGCTTGGGACAGAACTATGGCTACACCTTC
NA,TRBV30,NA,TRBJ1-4,CAWSGGSFNEKLFF,TGTGCCTGGAGTGGGGGGTCCTTTAATGAAAAACTGTTTTTT
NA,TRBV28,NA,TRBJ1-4,CASRGGSANEKLFF,TGTGCCAGCAGAGGGGGTAGCGCTAATGAAAAACTGTTTTTT
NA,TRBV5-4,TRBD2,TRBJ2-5,CASSFTSGDPQETQYF,TGTGCCAGCAGCTTCACTAGCGGGGACCCGCAAGAGACCCAGTACTTC
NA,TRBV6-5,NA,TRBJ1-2,CASSYSGTPANYGYTF,TGTGCCAGCAGTTACTCGGGGACTCCCGCTAACTATGGCTACACCTTC
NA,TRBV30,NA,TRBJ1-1,CAWSLPRTANTEAFF,TGTGCCTGGAGTCTCCCTCGGACAGCGAACACTGAAGCTTTCTTT
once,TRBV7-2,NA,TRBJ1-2,CASSLKLGPNYGYTF,TGTGCCAGCAGCTTAAAACTGGGGCCCAACTATGGCTACACCTTC
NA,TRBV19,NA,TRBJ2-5,CASSNGPRETQYF,TGTGCCAGTAGTAACGGGCCACGGGAGACCCAGTACTTC
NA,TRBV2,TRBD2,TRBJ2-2,CASSEGIAGAGELFF,TGTGCCAGCAGTGAAGGGATAGCGGGAGCCGGGGAGCTGTTTTTT
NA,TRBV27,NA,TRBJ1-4,CASSAPGSTNEKLFF,TGTGCCAGCAGTGCCCCAGGGTCAACTAATGAAAAACTGTTTTTT
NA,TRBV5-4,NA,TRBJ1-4,CASSPLGGFNEKLFF,TGTGCCAGCAGCCCCCTAGGTGGATTTAATGAAAAACTGTTTTTT
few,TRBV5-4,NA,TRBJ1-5,CASSLGSNQPQHF,TGTGCCAGCAGCTTGGGTAGCAATCAGCCCCAGCATTTT
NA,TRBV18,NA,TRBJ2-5,CASSRDQETQYF,TGTGCCAGCTCACGCGACCAAGAGACCCAGTACTTC
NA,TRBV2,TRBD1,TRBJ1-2,CASSWDRSNYGYTF,TGTGCCAGCAGTTGGGACAGATCTAACTATGGCTACACCTTC
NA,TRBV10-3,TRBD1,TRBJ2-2,CATRGQINTGELFF,TGTGCCACCCGGGGACAGATAAACACCGGGGAGCTGTTTTTT
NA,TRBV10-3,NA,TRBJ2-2,CAISRPRAEIGELFF,TGTGCCATCTCCCGACCGAGGGCCGAAATCGGGGAGCTGTTTTTT
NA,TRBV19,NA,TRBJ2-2,CASNLVGAKELFF,TGTGCCAGTAACCTAGTGGGGGCCAAGGAGCTGTTTTTT
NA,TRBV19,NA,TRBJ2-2,CASTMGIRYTGELFF,TGTGCCAGTACCATGGGGATTCGGTACACCGGGGAGCTGTTTTTT
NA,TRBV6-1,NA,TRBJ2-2,CASSGTYTGELFF,TGTGCCAGCAGTGGCACGTACACCGGGGAGCTGTTTTTT
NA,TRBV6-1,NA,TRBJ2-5,CASSGLTLETQYF,TGTGCCAGCAGCGGTTTGACCCTGGAGACCCAGTACTTC
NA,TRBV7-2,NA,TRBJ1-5,CASSFDWQYQPQHF,TGTGCCAGCAGCTTCGACTGGCAATATCAGCCCCAGCATTTT
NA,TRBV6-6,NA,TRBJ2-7,CASSYSAVAANYEQYF,TGTGCCAGCAGTTACTCGGCGGTAGCGGCAAACTACGAGCAGTACTTC
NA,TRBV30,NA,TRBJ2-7,CARAGSGDEQYF,TGTGCCCGGGCCGGGAGTGGCGACGAGCAGTACTTC
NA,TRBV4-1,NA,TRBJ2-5,CASSHRETQYF,TGCGCCAGCAGCCATAGGGAGACCCAGTACTTC
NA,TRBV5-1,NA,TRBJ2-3,CASSLGGVSDTQYF,TGCGCCAGCAGCTTAGGGGGGGTCTCAGATACGCAGTATTTT
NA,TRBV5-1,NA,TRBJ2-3,CASQSSGGSDTQYF,TGCGCCAGCCAATCGTCCGGGGGTTCGGATACGCAGTATTTT
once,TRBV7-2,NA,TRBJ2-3,CASSFRTWDTQYF,TGTGCCAGCAGCTTCCGTACCTGGGATACGCAGTATTTT
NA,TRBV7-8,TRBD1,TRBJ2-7,CASSTRGPGYEQYF,TGTGCCAGCAGCACCAGGGGGCCGGGGTACGAGCAGTACTTC
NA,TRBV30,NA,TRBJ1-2,CAWSGRPGGYTF,TGTGCCTGGAGCGGACGTCCGGGAGGCTACACCTTC
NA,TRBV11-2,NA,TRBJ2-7,CASSLGPQPPYEQYF,TGTGCCAGCAGCTTAGGGCCACAACCTCCCTACGAGCAGTACTTC
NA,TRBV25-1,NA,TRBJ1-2,CASSESRQSYGYTF,TGTGCCAGCAGTGAATCCCGCCAGTCCTATGGCTACACCTTC
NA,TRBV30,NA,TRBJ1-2,CAWSVGSRVDGYTF,TGTGCCTGGAGTGTCGGGAGTAGAGTTGATGGCTACACCTTC
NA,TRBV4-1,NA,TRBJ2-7,CASSQETGIRYEQYF,TGCGCCAGCAGCCAAGAAACAGGGATAAGGTACGAGCAGTACTTC
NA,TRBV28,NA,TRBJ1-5,CASTLKGEPQHF,TGTGCCAGCACCTTAAAAGGGGAGCCCCAGCATTTT
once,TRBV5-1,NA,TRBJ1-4,CASSLVAGGEKLFF,TGCGCCAGCAGCTTGGTAGCAGGAGGTGAAAAACTGTTTTTT
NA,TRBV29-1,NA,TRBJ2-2,CSVEQQGRATGELFF,TGCAGCGTTGAGCAACAGGGGAGGGCGACCGGGGAGCTGTTTTTT
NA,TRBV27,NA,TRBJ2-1,CASALPRNRGQQFF,TGTGCCAGCGCATTACCCCGGAACCGGGGTCAGCAGTTCTTC
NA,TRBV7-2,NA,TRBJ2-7,CASSSVKGHSYEQYF,TGTGCCAGCAGCTCCGTTAAGGGGCACTCCTACGAGCAGTACTTC
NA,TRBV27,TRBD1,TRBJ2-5,CASSSPGQIRQETQYF,TGTGCCAGCAGTTCTCCGGGACAGATAAGACAAGAGACCCAGTACTTC
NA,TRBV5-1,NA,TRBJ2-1,CASSLGSIGSGEQFF,TGCGCCAGCAGCTTGGGGTCCATCGGGTCGGGTGAGCAGTTCTTC
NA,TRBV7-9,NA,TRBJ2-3,CASSLDEGRTDTQYF,TGTGCCAGCAGCTTAGATGAGGGGAGGACAGATACGCAGTATTTT
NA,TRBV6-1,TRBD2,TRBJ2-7,CASSDSRTSRRYEQYF,TGTGCCAGCAGTGATTCAAGGACTAGTCGGAGATACGAGCAGTACTTC
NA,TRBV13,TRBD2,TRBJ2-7,CASSYGTSGGAWTYEQYF,TGTGCCAGCAGCTACGGGACTAGCGGGGGGGCCTGGACCTACGAGCAGTACTTC
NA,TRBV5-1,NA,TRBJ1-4,CASSSGGPTNEKLFF,TGCGCCAGCAGCTCTGGCGGACCAACTAATGAAAAACTGTTTTTT
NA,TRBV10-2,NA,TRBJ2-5,CASSDGQSIVETQYF,TGCGCCAGCAGTGACGGACAGTCAATCGTGGAGACCCAGTACTTC
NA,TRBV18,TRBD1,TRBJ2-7,CASSRSRDREQYF,TGTGCCAGCTCACGGTCCCGGGACAGGGAACAGTACTTC
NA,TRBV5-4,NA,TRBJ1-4,CASSFDRINEKLFF,TGTGCCAGCAGCTTCGACAGGATTAATGAAAAACTGTTTTTT
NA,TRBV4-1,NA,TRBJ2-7,CASSQDPGSYEQYF,TGCGCCAGCAGCCAAGATCCAGGATCCTACGAGCAGTACTTC
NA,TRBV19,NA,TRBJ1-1,CASSIDTENTEAFF,TGTGCCAGTAGTATAGATACGGAGAACACTGAAGCTTTCTTT
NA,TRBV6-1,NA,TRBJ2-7,CASRSGGPYEQYF,TGTGCCAGCAGATCCGGGGGCCCCTACGAGCAGTACTTC
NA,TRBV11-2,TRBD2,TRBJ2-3,CASSSGGIRTDTQYF,TGTGCCAGCAGCTCGGGAGGGATTAGAACAGATACGCAGTATTTT
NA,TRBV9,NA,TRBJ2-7,CASSVFPAGSYEQYF,TGTGCCAGCAGCGTATTTCCGGCAGGATCCTACGAGCAGTACTTC
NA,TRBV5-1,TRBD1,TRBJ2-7,CASSPRQGSEQYF,TGCGCCAGCAGCCCAAGACAGGGGAGCGAGCAGTACTTC
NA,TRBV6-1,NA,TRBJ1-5,CASRFGHQPQHF,TGTGCCAGCCGGTTCGGACATCAGCCCCAGCATTTT